This TCR beta chain stems from a study of T cell responses to AZD1222 COVID-19 vaccine. Study at large: Analyses pooled second doses at about 4 or about 12 weeks. Whole-study findings and limits: Vaccine-associated CD4 TCRs spanned spike, dominant at 160-218 and 743-854. Seropositive AZD1222 recipients at baseline numbered only five or six.

The CDR3 is 15 amino acids. Trimming stripped 4 bases from V and 1 base from J, with 13 bases between. Germline-derived CDR1 and CDR2 are MDHEN and SYDVKM. Measured with immunoSEQ multiplex PCR; TCRdb has only the in-frame clones, and not every one. In the table there are 150,000 to 200,000 clones, 88% of which are singletons. As to this clone: No antigen is known for it.

V is TRBV28 and J is TRBJ1-2; no firm D call. This sequence originates from an adult in good health. The sequencing here drew on peripheral blood, taken on day 0 of AZD1222 vaccination. The CDR3 loop is CASSYLGGNNYGYTF. The CDR3 DNA is TGTGCCAGCAGTTATTTGGGCGGAAATAACTATGGCTACACCTTC.